Each of the 21 T cell receptor beta chains below was sequenced from the same sample in a study of OX40 agonist ivuxolimab in advanced cancers. Profiled with immunoSEQ multiplex PCR; TCRdb holds only in-frame clones, not every one. This table holds approximately 58,000 clones, approximately 86% found once. The material sequenced was CD4+ or CD8+ T cells sorted from blood, taken in a trial of the OX40 agonist ivuxolimab. Receptors originate from an adult with an advanced solid tumor such as melanoma, head and neck, liver or kidney cancer.

This clone was found a few times. V is TRBV6-5 and J is TRBJ1-6, with TRBD1 as a possible D gene (5 bases). Trimming removed 2 bases at V and 14 bases at J, with 19 bases between. This CDR3 spans 15 amino acids. Germline V gene data show CDR1 as MNHEY and CDR2 as SVGAGI. The CDR3 region is CASSYQGSGSSSLHF. The CDR3 region has the DNA TGTGCCAGCAGTTACCAGGGTTCGGGCAGCTCGTCCCTCCACTTT.

This chain uses TRBV4-1 with TRBJ2-5, with TRBD2 as a possible D gene (7 bases). The germline gives CDR1 MGHRA, CDR2 YSYEKL. Trimming pared 4 bases from V and 0 bases from J, leaving 12 bases between. The CDR3 extends over 15 amino acids. DNA of the CDR3: TGCGCCAGCAGCCGGGGGGGGACAAACCAAGAGACCCAGTACTTC. Encoded protein: CASSRGGTNQETQYF.

The genes are TRBV6-6 and TRBJ1-2; 10 bases line up with TRBD1. The CDR3 extends over 15 amino acids. Losses at the gene ends were 7 bases for V and 7 bases for J; bases not matched to a gene: 12. The V gene's germline CDR1 is MNHNY and CDR2 SVGAGI (reference sequence). This chain's CDR3 is CASTQRQGARSGYTF. CDR3 nucleotide sequence: TGTGCCAGCACACAGCGACAGGGGGCACGTTCTGGCTACACCTTC.

The rearrangement uses TRBV5-1 and TRBJ2-7, with 11 bases aligning to TRBD2. Germline lookup yields CDR1 SGHRS and CDR2 YFSETQ. The CDR3 sequence is 16 residues long. The J segment lost 1 base and the V segment lost 4 bases, leaving 7 bases of the junction unmatched. CDR3 nucleotide sequence: TGCGCCAGCAGCAGACTACTAGCGGGGGCGTCCTACGAGCAGTACTTC. This gives the protein CASSRLLAGASYEQYF.

V and J are TRBV7-8 and TRBJ2-7; 16 bases fit TRBD2. The ends lost 8 bases at V and 3 bases at J; junction bases unmatched: 7. The CDR3 covers 16 residues. The germline gives CDR1 SGHVS, CDR2 FQNEAQ. CDR3 DNA: TGTGCCAGCGGGGGACTAGCGGGAGGGCCCGGCTACGAGCAGTACTTC. It encodes CASGGLAGGPGYEQYF.

The chain combines TRBV18 with TRBJ2-3; D not resolved. There are 13 residues in the CDR3. Germline V gene lookup returns CDR1 KGHSH and CDR2 LQKENI. Between the trimmed V and J ends, which lost 3 bases and 5 bases, there was a span of 9 bases. The CDR3 here is CASSPNAGDTQYF. The CDR3 region has the DNA TGTGCCAGCTCACCGAACGCAGGAGATACGCAGTATTTT.

The chain carries TRBV19 and TRBJ2-2; 7 nucleotides agree with TRBD1. CDR3 size: 14 residues. Germline values: CDR1 LNHDA, CDR2 SQIVND (reference sequence). J was trimmed by 6 bases and V by 10 bases; bases with no gene match: 11. The CDR3 here is CATATGKSSGELFF. The CDR3 coding sequence is TGTGCCACCGCGACAGGGAAATCGTCCGGGGAGCTGTTTTTT.

In nucleotides, the CDR3 is TGTGCCAGCAGTCTCGACAGGGGACAGCAGTTCTTC. This gives the protein CASSLDRGQQFF. The rearrangement joins TRBV7-9 to TRBJ2-1, with 8 nucleotides matching TRBD1. The CDR3 runs to 12 residues. Looked up from germline, CDR1 is SEHNR and CDR2 is FQNEAQ (reference sequence). Trimming at V came to 6 bases and at J to 11 bases, leaving 6 bases not matched to a gene. The full variable domain, completed using reference TRBV7-9 and TRBJ2-1, is DTGVSQNPRHKITKRGQNVTFRCDPISEHNRLYWYRQTLGQGPEFLTYFQNEAQLEKSRLLSDRFSAERPKGSFSTLEIQRTEQGDSAMYLCASSLDRGQQFFGPGTRLTVL.

This clone was counted once. The V call is TRBV28, the J call TRBJ1-5, with D possibly matching TRBD1 (5 bases). CDR1 is MDHEN, CDR2 SYDVKM, per germline. The CDR3 covers 15 residues. V was trimmed by 3 bases and J by 6 bases, leaving 15 bases between them. CDR3 nucleotides: TGTGCCAGCAGTTTGGCGCAGGGATCAACTCAGCCCCAGCATTTT. Residues: CASSLAQGSTQPQHF.

This clone was observed once. The V and J genes are TRBV5-1 and TRBJ2-3; D unclear. V was pared by 0 bases and J by 5 bases, with 4 bases between. The CDR3 is made up of 12 amino acids. Germline CDR1 is SGHRS and CDR2 is YFSETQ. This chain's CDR3 is CASSLARDTQYF. CDR3 in DNA: TGCGCCAGCAGCTTGGCTAGAGATACGCAGTATTTT. The full variable domain, in which reference TRBV5-1 and TRBJ2-3 provide the parts outside the CDR3, is KAGVTQTPRYLIKTRGQQVTLSCSPISGHRSVSWYQQTPGQGLQFLFEYFSETQRNKGNFPGRFSGRQFSNSRSEMNVSTLELGDSALYLCASSLARDTQYFGPGTRLTVL.

This chain uses TRBV10-3 with TRBJ2-7; TRBD2 agrees at 9 bases. V was pared by 7 bases and J by 0 bases, with 1 base of the junction left unmatched. CDR3 size: 13 residues. Germline V gives CDR1 ENHRY, CDR2 SYGVKD. The CDR3 sequence: CAITSGASYEQYF. The DNA for the CDR3 is TGTGCCATCACTAGCGGGGCCTCCTACGAGCAGTACTTC.

The rearrangement links TRBV2 to TRBJ2-7; no clear D. The CDR3 spans 16 residues. Germline assignment: CDR1 SNHLY and CDR2 FYNNEI. V was clipped by 4 bases and J by 7 bases, with 23 bases between them. Here the CDR3 reads CASSGPDAISYGEQYF. CDR3 DNA sequence: TGTGCCAGCAGTGGACCAGACGCCATATCCTACGGGGAGCAGTACTTC.

This chain joins TRBV19 and TRBJ2-1; D uncertain. This CDR3 spans 14 amino acids. Germline CDR1 reads LNHDA; CDR2 reads SQIVND (reference sequence). Trimming pared 4 bases from V and 7 bases from J, leaving 14 bases between. The CDR3 region is CASSTPGGPNEQFF. The CDR3 coding sequence is TGTGCCAGTAGTACGCCCGGTGGGCCTAATGAGCAGTTCTTC.

This rearrangement joins TRBV6-6 to TRBJ1-2; TRBD1 aligns across 7 bases. The length of the CDR3 is 16 residues. Germline trimming cut 7 bases from V and 2 bases from J; bases unmatched to any gene: 13. The germline V gene encodes CDR1 MNHNY and CDR2 SVGAGI (reference sequence). The CDR3 sequence: CASIKSGAGGNYGYTF. Here the CDR3 DNA reads TGTGCCAGCATCAAATCAGGGGCAGGGGGAAACTATGGCTACACCTTC.

The DNA of the CDR3 is TGTGCCAGCAGCCCAGAGGTACAGAAGACCTACGAGCAGTACTTC. This encodes CASSPEVQKTYEQYF. The rearrangement uses TRBV5-4 and TRBJ2-7, with unresolved D. The V gene's germline CDR1 is SGHNT and CDR2 YYREEE (reference sequence). Trimming took off 4 bases at V and 2 bases at J, with 16 bases between the two ends. The CDR3 spans 15 residues.

The gene calls are TRBV6-5 and TRBJ2-7; D is undetermined. Trimming stripped 2 bases from V and 5 bases from J, with 10 bases between. Germline CDR1 and CDR2: MNHEY and SVGAGI. The CDR3 is 13 residues long. In DNA, the CDR3 is TGTGCCAGCAGTTACGGCGAGTGGGACGAGCAGTACTTC. Translated: CASSYGEWDEQYF.

This clone came up once. The chain carries TRBV6-5 and TRBJ1-2; D unresolved. V was shortened by 6 bases and J by 2 bases, with 7 bases between the two germline ends. CDR1 is MNHEY and CDR2 is SVGAGI in the germline V gene. This CDR3 has 12 residues. The CDR3 region has the DNA TGTGCCAGCAGCCTGGACAACTATGGCTACACCTTC. It encodes CASSLDNYGYTF.

This clone was seen once. This chain links TRBV18 with TRBJ1-2; no definite D call. This CDR3 contains 14 residues. Germline CDR1 is KGHSH and CDR2 is LQKENI. The germline V and J ends were trimmed by 5 bases and 7 bases, with 17 bases remaining between them. As DNA, the CDR3 is TGTGCCAGCTCAACCGAGTTGGAGGGCGGTGGCTACACCTTC. Amino acid sequence: CASSTELEGGGYTF.

This clone was picked up one time. The chain joins TRBV6-5 to TRBJ2-7; 8 nucleotides line up with TRBD1. The CDR3 is made up of 13 amino acids. Germline V lookup: CDR1 MNHEY, CDR2 SVGAGI. V dropped 4 bases and J dropped 6; count of bases not matched to a gene: 5. CDR3 DNA: TGTGCCAGCAGTTGGTACAGGGGGTCCGAGCAGTACTTC. Its translation is CASSWYRGSEQYF.

This chain connects TRBV12-5 to TRBJ1-2; D unresolved. This CDR3 has 11 amino acids. Trimming shortened V by 6 bases and J by 8 bases, and 10 bases separated the two germline ends. CDR1 is LGHNT, CDR2 FRNRAP, per germline. The chain's CDR3 is CASGRSMGYTF. The CDR3 region has the DNA TGTGCTAGTGGCCGCTCGATGGGCTACACCTTC.

The rearrangement uses TRBV5-6 and TRBJ2-2; 9 nucleotides align to TRBD2. The germline V gene has CDR1 SGHDT and CDR2 YYEEEE. The CDR3 spans 16 residues. J gave up 9 bases and V 4 bases, and 13 bases lay outside the gene matches. This CDR3 is CASSGTSGLIRRELFF. The CDR3 region has the DNA TGTGCCAGCAGCGGCACTAGCGGGTTAATAAGGAGGGAGCTGTTTTTT. Full variable domain (rest looked up from reference TRBV5-6 and TRBJ2-2): DAGVTQSPTHLIKTRGQQVTLRCSPKSGHDTVSWYQQALGQGPQFIFQYYEEEERQRGNFPDRFSGHQFPNYSSELNVNALLLGDSALYLCASSGTSGLIRRELFFGEGSRLTVL.